This T cell receptor (beta chain) was captured in a study of T cell repertoires in cytomegalovirus infection. Across the study: Carrying CMV and the relevant HLA type showed in public TCR beta signatures.

The study's findings and limits: Across the ex vivo response, the dominant clonotypes were HLA-C-restricted CMV-specific TCR beta clonotypes. Using cumulative public TCR beta family frequency, the authors identified those who carried CMV together with the relevant HLA.

TCRdb recomputed calls from the reads with MiXCR, one row per CDR3 protein. The sample gives hundreds of thousands of distinct CDR3 sequences, less than 25% of which show up once; less than 10% is in the top ten. This clonotype was observed a few times. Its antigen is undetermined. V was cut by 4 bases and J by 7 bases, with 15 bases left in between. The CDR3 has 14 residues. From germline, CDR1 is SGHRS and CDR2 YFSETQ. The V and J genes are TRBV5-1 and TRBJ2-1; D tentatively reads TRBD1 or TRBD2 (7 bases each). Material: CD8+ T cells from PBMCs. The receptor's source is a human donor in good health (CMV status not recorded). Some clones in this sample may be carry-over from other donors' samples. CDR3 nucleotide sequence: TGCGCCAGCAGCAGCGGGACAGAGGATAATGAGCAGTTCTTC. Amino acids: CASSSGTEDNEQFF.